This is a list of T cell receptor beta chains from one sample in a study of CD8 T cells in Susac syndrome. TCRdb recomputed calls from the immunoSEQ multiplex PCR reads with MiXCR, one row per CDR3 protein. This table has about 400,000 distinct CDR3 sequences, more than 70% appearing once. Sequencing was carried out using CD8+ T cells from PBMCs. These receptors were obtained from a human donor with multiple sclerosis. Both conserved end residues are part of each CDR3. The D gene is left open where the match is weak. Clone sizes are given selectively: once, few, many, or a class where the clone is expanded.

length	V	D	J	size	CDR3	DNA
13	TRBV3-1	NA	TRBJ2-7	NA	CASSQDSPGEQYF	TGTGCCAGCAGCCAAGATTCGCCGGGGGAGCAGTACTTC
12	TRBV29-1	NA	TRBJ2-7	NA	CSVMTELYEQYF	TGCAGCGTTATGACAGAACTCTACGAGCAGTACTTC
12	TRBV10-3	NA	TRBJ2-1	NA	CAIGDSYNEQFF	TGTGCCATCGGGGACTCGTACAATGAGCAGTTCTTC
16	TRBV5-6	NA	TRBJ2-3	NA	CASSLAPGLDPDTQYF	TGTGCCAGCAGCTTGGCCCCTGGGCTGGACCCAGATACGCAGTATTTT
15	TRBV6-5	NA	TRBJ1-1	NA	CASNSGGAPNTEAFF	TGTGCCAGCAATTCCGGGGGTGCTCCGAACACTGAAGCTTTCTTT
15	TRBV4-1	NA	TRBJ1-1	NA	CASSQVATANTEAFF	TGCGCCAGCAGCCAAGTGGCCACAGCGAACACTGAAGCTTTCTTT
15	TRBV3-1	NA	TRBJ2-6	NA	CASLGGYSGANVLTF	TGTGCCAGCCTAGGGGGGTACTCTGGGGCCAACGTCCTGACTTTC
15	TRBV14	NA	TRBJ2-2	few	CASSPAGPNTGELFF	TGTGCCAGCAGCCCCGCCGGGCCAAACACCGGGGAGCTGTTTTTT
13	TRBV6-1	NA	TRBJ1-2	few	CASSEELPYGYTF	TGTGCCAGCAGTGAAGAGTTGCCGTATGGCTACACCTTC
16	TRBV12-3/TRBV12-4	TRBD1	TRBJ1-5	NA	CASRPPGQLNNQPQHF	TGTGCCAGCAGGCCACCGGGACAGCTAAACAATCAGCCCCAGCATTTT
13	TRBV20-1	NA	TRBJ2-2	NA	CSARDTLTGELFF	TGCAGTGCTAGAGATACCCTCACCGGGGAGCTGTTTTTT
18	TRBV15	NA	TRBJ1-2	NA	CATSRGHRTAGEDYGYTF	TGTGCCACCAGCAGAGGCCATAGAACCGCCGGCGAGGACTATGGCTACACCTTC
17	TRBV14	TRBD2	TRBJ2-1	NA	CASSQDLSAGGRNEQFF	TGTGCCAGCAGCCAAGATCTGTCGGCGGGAGGGCGCAATGAGCAGTTCTTC
16	TRBV7-9	NA	TRBJ2-1	NA	CASSLLAGDDLDEQFF	TGTGCCAGCAGCTTATTGGCAGGAGACGACTTGGATGAGCAGTTCTTC
15	TRBV30	NA	TRBJ2-7	NA	CAWRPKGDGTYEQYF	TGTGCCTGGAGACCGAAAGGGGACGGAACCTACGAGCAGTACTTC
17	TRBV4-1	TRBD1	TRBJ2-2	once	CASSQAPGQEDTGELFF	TGCGCCAGCAGCCAAGCGCCGGGACAGGAAGACACCGGGGAGCTGTTTTTT
13	TRBV12-3/TRBV12-4	NA	TRBJ2-5	few	CASSPGPPETQYF	TGTGCCAGCAGTCCGGGACCGCCGGAGACCCAGTACTTC
10	TRBV12-3/TRBV12-4	NA	TRBJ1-1	few	CASNITGAFF	TGTGCCAGCAACATCACCGGAGCTTTCTTT
15	TRBV30	TRBD1	TRBJ2-3	NA	CAWSVGTGRTDTQYF	TGTGCCTGGAGTGTAGGGACAGGCCGCACAGATACGCAGTATTTT
15	TRBV30	TRBD2	TRBJ2-7	NA	CAWSVRAGVSYEQYF	TGTGCCTGGAGTGTACGAGCGGGAGTCTCCTACGAGCAGTACTTC
13	TRBV7-6	NA	TRBJ2-7	NA	CASSSGPVVEQYF	TGTGCCAGCAGCTCGGGCCCCGTAGTCGAGCAGTACTTC
15	TRBV7-9	NA	TRBJ1-4	NA	CASSTELQGDEKLFF	TGTGCCAGCAGCACCGAATTACAGGGAGATGAAAAACTGTTTTTT
16	TRBV15	NA	TRBJ2-7	NA	CATSGPGGPSAYEQYF	TGTGCCACCAGCGGACCGGGGGGCCCTTCCGCCTACGAGCAGTACTTC
14	TRBV7-9	NA	TRBJ1-2	NA	CASSLESTIYGYTF	TGTGCCAGCAGCTTAGAGAGTACCATCTATGGCTACACCTTC
14	TRBV28	TRBD1	TRBJ2-7	few	CASSFETGVYEQYF	TGTGCCAGCAGTTTTGAGACAGGGGTCTACGAGCAGTACTTC
16	TRBV12-3/TRBV12-4	TRBD1	TRBJ2-7	NA	CASTLSPRQGAYEQYF	TGTGCCAGCACCTTATCCCCGCGACAGGGTGCCTACGAGCAGTACTTC
19	TRBV5-5	TRBD2	TRBJ2-2	NA	CASTPLAGGHVSGTGELFF	TGTGCCAGCACCCCCCTAGCGGGGGGACATGTCAGTGGCACCGGGGAGCTGTTTTTT
14	TRBV27	NA	TRBJ2-3	few	CASSSGTLSDTQYF	TGTGCCAGCAGTTCGGGGACGTTATCGGATACGCAGTATTTT
13	TRBV30	NA	TRBJ1-1	NA	CAWRSQENTEAFF	TGTGCCTGGAGATCACAGGAGAACACTGAAGCTTTCTTT
15	TRBV5-1	NA	TRBJ1-1	NA	CASSLDSPGNTEAFF	TGCGCCAGCAGCTTGGACAGCCCCGGGAACACTGAAGCTTTCTTT
19	TRBV5-1	TRBD2	TRBJ2-1	NA	CASSLEGLAGGPTYNEQFF	TGCGCCAGCAGCTTGGAGGGACTAGCGGGAGGGCCTACCTACAATGAGCAGTTCTTC
16	TRBV29-1	TRBD1	TRBJ2-5	NA	CSAAGWMDRGGKTQYF	TGCAGCGCCGCAGGTTGGATGGACAGGGGAGGAAAGACCCAGTACTTC
13	TRBV29-1	NA	TRBJ1-2	NA	CSVGGTASYGYTF	TGCAGCGTTGGGGGAACGGCCTCCTATGGCTACACCTTC
17	TRBV20-1	TRBD1	TRBJ2-2	NA	CSARDRYRGIDTGELFF	TGCAGTGCTAGAGATCGGTACAGGGGGATTGATACCGGGGAGCTGTTTTTT